The 27 T cell receptor beta chains presented below share a single source sample, sequenced in a study of Graves' ophthalmopathy and Graves' hyperthyroidism. Using RNA transcripts, the TCR beta CDR3 regions were amplified. Scientists carried out first-round RT-PCR using HTBI primers and then a second-round multiplex PCR. TCRdb reprocessed the multiplex PCR reads via MiXCR and lists one record per CDR3 protein. The sample carries about 160,000 distinct CDR3 sequences, about two fifths recorded once. The specimen was peripheral blood. Source of these receptors: a man younger than 40 with Graves' ophthalmopathy.

There are a few counts of this clonotype. The V gene is TRBV7-2, the J gene TRBJ2-7; D gene unclear. Trimming stripped 5 bases from V and 3 bases from J, with 11 bases between. The CDR3 sequence is 13 residues long. Per the germline V gene, CDR1 is SGHTA and CDR2 is FQGNSA. CDR3 sequence (DNA): TGTGCCAGCAGCACGGGCTCTTACTACGAGCAGTACTTC. Residues: CASSTGSYYEQYF.

V and J are TRBV28 and TRBJ1-2, with D perhaps matching TRBD1 (5 bases). This CDR3 contains 13 residues. V lost 6 bases and J lost 3, with 11 bases in between. CDR1 and CDR2 from the germline V gene are MDHEN and SYDVKM. CDR3 amino acids: CASRRTGHYGYTF. Written as DNA, the CDR3 is TGTGCCAGCAGGCGAACAGGACACTATGGCTACACCTTC.

The rearrangement joins TRBV27 to TRBJ2-7; the D gene could be TRBD1 or TRBD2 (5 bases each). This CDR3 is 12 amino acids long. The ends were cut back, 6 bases at V and 5 bases at J, with 11 bases in the middle. Per the germline V gene, CDR1 is MNHEY and CDR2 is SMNVEV (reference sequence). CDR3 protein: CASRERGDEQYF. The CDR3 coding sequence is TGTGCCAGCAGAGAGAGAGGGGACGAGCAGTACTTC.

V and J are TRBV20-1 and TRBJ1-1; D remains unclear. V was clipped by 2 bases and J by 4 bases, with 14 bases between them. CDR3 length: 14 residues. CDR1 and CDR2 (germline): DFQATT, SNEGSKA (reference sequence). CDR3 DNA: TGCAGTGCTAGATATGGGGTGGGTGGCACTGAAGCTTTCTTT. Translated: CSARYGVGGTEAFF.

In its sample, this clonotype was seen a few times. The chain links TRBV11-2 to TRBJ1-1; the D gene is possibly TRBD1 (6 bases). This CDR3 has 16 residues. V dropped 5 bases and J dropped 3 bases, with 19 bases sitting between them. Looked up from germline, CDR1 is SGHAT and CDR2 is FQNNGV. The CDR3 DNA reads TGTGCCAGCAGCCCCCGGACAGCAAAGTTTTACACTGAAGCTTTCTTT. Translating gives CASSPRTAKFYTEAFF.

This clonotype was counted once. V is TRBV12-3 or TRBV12-4 and J is TRBJ2-2, with TRBD2 matching over 9 bases. Germline trimming cut 6 bases from V and 12 bases from J; bases unmatched to any gene: 17. The CDR3 has 16 amino acids. For the CDR3, the DNA is TGTGCCAGCAGCCTGCTAGCGGGATCCAATTCAGGGAAGCTGTTTTTT. Translating gives CASSLLAGSNSGKLFF.

This clonotype was counted between two and nine times. The chain links TRBV7-8 to TRBJ2-7, with 11 bases matching TRBD2. This CDR3 has 15 amino acids. Germline CDR1 SGHVS, CDR2 FQNEAQ. With 5 bases clipped from V and 2 bases from J, the junction kept 5 bases outside the gene matches. Written as DNA, the CDR3 is TGTGCCAGCAGCCCCCGACTAGCGGGAACCTACGAGCAGTACTTC. This encodes CASSPRLAGTYEQYF. The full variable domain, completed using reference TRBV7-8 and TRBJ2-7, is GAGVSQSPRYKVAKRGQDVALRCDPISGHVSLFWYQQALGQGPEFLTYFQNEAQLDKSGLPSDRFFAERPEGSVSTLKIQRTQQEDSAVYLCASSPRLAGTYEQYFGPGTRLTVT.

Ten or more counts support this clonotype. This chain joins TRBV11-3 and TRBJ2-7, with 9 bases that match TRBD1. Trimming at V came to 1 base and at J to 3 bases, leaving 7 bases not matched to a gene. This CDR3 spans 16 amino acids. Germline CDR1 and CDR2: SGHNT and YENEEA. CDR3 DNA: TGTGCCAGCAGCTTAGGGGGCGGGACAGGGATCTACGAGCAGTACTTC. Translating it yields CASSLGGGTGIYEQYF.

This clonotype was counted many times. The chain recombines TRBV27 with TRBJ2-5; 10 bases fit TRBD1. Germline lookup yields CDR1 MNHEY and CDR2 SMNVEV (reference sequence). CDR3 length: 16 amino acids. V lost 3 bases and J lost 2; bases outside the gene matches: 6. The CDR3 spells CASSFTGQGGQETQYF. CDR3 DNA sequence: TGTGCCAGCAGTTTTACCGGACAGGGGGGACAAGAGACCCAGTACTTC.

The chain is built from TRBV28 and TRBJ2-7; TRBD2 aligns across 12 bases. The CDR3 loop spans 16 amino acids. The germline CDR1 and CDR2 sequences are MDHEN and SYDVKM. V was clipped by 1 base and J by 3 bases; unmatched bases: 4. The CDR3 DNA follows: TGTGCCAGCAGTTTATCCCCGACTAGCGGGAGCTACGAGCAGTACTTC. Amino acids: CASSLSPTSGSYEQYF.

The CDR3 spells CASSPPGQGANYEQYF. CDR3 DNA sequence: TGTGCCAGCAGCCCCCCGGGACAGGGGGCCAACTACGAGCAGTACTTC. V and J are TRBV7-8 and TRBJ2-7; 12 nucleotides line up with TRBD1. Looked up from germline, CDR1 is SGHVS and CDR2 is FQNEAQ. This CDR3 spans 16 amino acids. The trim removed 5 bases at V and 3 bases at J, leaving 8 bases unmatched.

In its sample, this clonotype was seen many times. V usage is TRBV30 and J usage is TRBJ1-1, with D unclear. Per the germline V gene, CDR1 is GTSNPN and CDR2 is SVGIG (reference sequence). Trimming took off 2 bases at V and 4 bases at J, with 8 bases between the two ends. This CDR3 has 12 amino acids. The DNA of the CDR3 is TGTGCCTGGAGTCTTCGGTCCACTGAAGCTTTCTTT. It specifies CAWSLRSTEAFF.

This clonotype occurred many times. The CDR3 DNA sequence: TGCAGTGCCGATCGGAGTCCAGGGGGCGCGGGCTATGGCTACACCTTC. As protein: CSADRSPGGAGYGYTF. The chain employs TRBV20-1 and TRBJ1-2; 8 nucleotides match TRBD1. The ends lost 6 bases at V and 4 bases at J; junction bases unmatched: 16. Germline CDR1 reads DFQATT; CDR2 reads SNEGSKA (reference sequence). This CDR3 comprises 16 residues.

The chain carries TRBV7-9 and TRBJ1-1; 8 bases are shared with TRBD1. With 2 bases clipped from V and 11 bases from J, the junction kept 13 bases outside the gene matches. Germline lookup yields CDR1 SEHNR and CDR2 FQNEAQ (reference sequence). CDR3 length: 15 residues. CDR3 protein: CASSLWGRGRGEAFF. In DNA, the CDR3 is TGTGCCAGCAGCTTATGGGGCAGGGGGCGCGGTGAGGCTTTCTTT.

CDR3 protein: CASSGGPHANTGELFF. The CDR3, as DNA: TGTGCCAGCAGTGGTGGCCCGCACGCGAACACCGGGGAGCTGTTTTTT. The chain has TRBV6-1 and TRBJ2-2; D uncertain. The CDR3 contains 16 residues. Germline V lookup: CDR1 MNHNS, CDR2 SASEGT. V lost 4 bases and J 0 bases, leaving 12 bases between the germline ends.

This clonotype was found many times. This could be a read error, since a much larger clone is one nucleotide away. V gene TRBV7-2 combines with J gene TRBJ1-1, with TRBD1 as a possible D gene (5 bases). Germline V gene sequence: CDR1 SGHTA, CDR2 FQGNSA. The CDR3 runs 14 residues. The CDR3 DNA is TGTGCCAGCAGCTTAGCCCAGGGTGGAACTGAAGCTCTCTTT. Its protein is CASSLAQGGTEALF. Looking up the rest from reference TRBV7-2 and TRBJ1-1 gives the full variable domain: GAGVSQSPSNKVTEKGKDVELRCDPISGHTALYWYRQSLGQGLEFLIYFQGNSAPDKSGLPSDRFSAERTGGSVSTLTIQRTQQEDSAVYLCASSLAQGGTEALFGQGTRLTVV.

This clonotype was counted at least ten times. CDR3 loop: CASSQEGAPGNQPQHF. CDR3 bases: TGCGCCAGCAGCCAAGAGGGGGCGCCAGGCAATCAGCCCCAGCATTTT. This chain links TRBV4-1 with TRBJ1-5; perhaps TRBD1 as D (6 bases). Germline CDR1 reads MGHRA; CDR2 reads YSYEKL. The CDR3 has 16 residues. V dropped 0 bases and J dropped 2 bases, with 11 bases sitting between them.

This CDR3 reads CASSRVFSVGNQPQHF. CDR3 coding DNA: TGTGCCAGCAGTAGGGTGTTTTCCGTGGGCAATCAGCCCCAGCATTTT. The rearrangement links TRBV28 to TRBJ1-5; D is ambiguous. The germline gives CDR1 MDHEN, CDR2 SYDVKM. This CDR3 contains 16 residues. V lost 5 bases and J lost 2, with 16 bases in between.

The chain is built from TRBV30 and TRBJ2-7, with 7 bases matching TRBD2. The germline V gene encodes CDR1 GTSNPN and CDR2 SVGIG (reference sequence). V dropped 2 bases and J dropped 6; count of bases not matched to a gene: 7. The CDR3 length is 13 residues. The DNA of the CDR3 is TGTGCCTGGAGTTTAAGCGGGACGTCCGAGCAGTACTTC. Its translation: CAWSLSGTSEQYF.

The chain uses TRBV6-5 and TRBJ1-5; a possible D gene is TRBD1 (5 bases). The germline CDR1 and CDR2 sequences are MNHEY and SVGAGI. This CDR3 is built from 16 residues. The V and J ends lost 7 bases and 0 bases respectively, with 16 bases between them. The CDR3 spells CASILSAGRSNQPQHF. In nucleotides, the CDR3 is TGTGCCAGCATACTCTCGGCAGGGCGTAGCAATCAGCCCCAGCATTTT.

The chain recombines TRBV12-3 or TRBV12-4 with TRBJ1-5; no firm D call. V lost 2 bases to trimming and J lost 6 bases, with 11 bases between them. The CDR3 has 14 residues. The CDR3 reads CASSLYGFGQPQHF. DNA for the CDR3: TGTGCCAGCAGTTTATACGGGTTCGGTCAGCCCCAGCATTTT.

Ten or more counts support this clonotype. The chain employs TRBV10-3 and TRBJ1-2, with D unresolved. From germline, CDR1 is ENHRY and CDR2 SYGVKD. The CDR3 sequence is 15 residues long. V dropped 0 bases and J dropped 8 bases, with 16 bases sitting between them. Written as DNA, the CDR3 is TGTGCCATCAGTGAGTCGCCCTATCAGAGGAAAGGCTACACCTTC. Translating it yields CAISESPYQRKGYTF.

This clonotype occurred many times. The chain recombines TRBV27 with TRBJ1-5, with D unclear. With 2 bases removed from V and 0 bases from J, the gap between germline ends came to 5 bases. Germline V lookup: CDR1 MNHEY, CDR2 SMNVEV (reference sequence). CDR3 size: 14 residues. As DNA, the CDR3 is TGTGCCAGCAGTTTAGGGTTTAGCAATCAGCCCCAGCATTTT. Its translation: CASSLGFSNQPQHF.

The gene calls are TRBV19 and TRBJ1-2; 8 bases align to TRBD1. The CDR3 spans 14 residues. Germline V gene sequence: CDR1 LNHDA, CDR2 SQIVND (reference sequence). Losses at the gene ends were 4 bases for V and 3 bases for J; bases not matched to a gene: 4. CDR3: CASSTDRAHYGYTF. The DNA for the CDR3 is TGTGCCAGTAGTACGGACAGGGCACACTATGGCTACACCTTC. Full variable domain (missing parts from reference TRBV19 and TRBJ1-2): DGGITQSPKYLFRKEGQNVTLSCEQNLNHDAMYWYRQDPGQGLRLIYYSQIVNDFQKGDIAEGYSVSREKKESFPLTVTSAQKNPTAFYLCASSTDRAHYGYTFGSGTRLTVV.

The genes are TRBV6-2 or TRBV6-3 and TRBJ2-6; perhaps TRBD1 as D (6 bases). This CDR3 is built from 15 residues. V gave up 7 bases and J gave up 0 bases, with 10 bases separating them. Germline V gives CDR1 MNHEY, CDR2 SVGEGT. This CDR3 is CASKTGTSGANVLTF. The CDR3 DNA reads as TGTGCCAGCAAAACAGGGACCTCTGGGGCCAACGTCCTGACTTTC.

This clonotype was observed a handful of times. The V gene is TRBV2, the J gene TRBJ2-5, with TRBD2 as a possible D gene (6 bases). Trimming left V 4 bases short and J 5 bases short, with 14 bases between. Germline assignment: CDR1 SNHLY and CDR2 FYNNEI. This CDR3 region has 14 residues. CDR3 loop: CASSVQWGEETQYF. In DNA form, the CDR3 reads TGTGCCAGCAGTGTACAGTGGGGGGAGGAGACCCAGTACTTC.

The chain recombines TRBV10-3 with TRBJ2-7; 8 bases agree with TRBD1. The V gene end was trimmed by 8 bases and the J gene end by 1 base; junction bases not matched to a gene: 19. This CDR3 has 18 residues. Per the germline V gene, CDR1 is ENHRY and CDR2 is SYGVKD. CDR3: CAISPTAPRDRRSYEQYF. Here the CDR3 DNA reads TGTGCCATCTCCCCGACGGCCCCAAGGGACAGGAGGTCCTACGAGCAGTACTTC.